This T cell receptor (beta chain) was profiled in a study of shared clonotypes between healthy human individuals. Study-level information: Each donor's CD8 memory used one plate, CD8 naive two, each CD4 subset three.

Trimming stripped 1 base from V and 7 bases from J, with 8 bases between. The CDR3 is 13 residues long. CDR1 and CDR2 from the germline V gene are SGHAT and FQNNGV. Study observations and caveats: Read depth was anticipated to influence clonotype sharing among donors.

Turning to this clone: Its specificity is unknown.

The data were produced by immunoSEQ multiplex PCR, yet TCRdb's version contains in-frame clones alone and is incomplete. The sample includes over a million clones, around 76% seen only once; the top ten take about 1.5%. The TCR was taken from a man younger than 35 in good health. This chain uses TRBV11-2 with TRBJ1-5; no firm D call. Input material: memory CD4+ T cells sorted from blood. The subset was: CD45RA-negative fraction. CDR3: CASSLGPRQPQHF. The CDR3 DNA is TGTGCCAGCAGCTTAGGGCCCAGACAGCCCCAGCATTTT.